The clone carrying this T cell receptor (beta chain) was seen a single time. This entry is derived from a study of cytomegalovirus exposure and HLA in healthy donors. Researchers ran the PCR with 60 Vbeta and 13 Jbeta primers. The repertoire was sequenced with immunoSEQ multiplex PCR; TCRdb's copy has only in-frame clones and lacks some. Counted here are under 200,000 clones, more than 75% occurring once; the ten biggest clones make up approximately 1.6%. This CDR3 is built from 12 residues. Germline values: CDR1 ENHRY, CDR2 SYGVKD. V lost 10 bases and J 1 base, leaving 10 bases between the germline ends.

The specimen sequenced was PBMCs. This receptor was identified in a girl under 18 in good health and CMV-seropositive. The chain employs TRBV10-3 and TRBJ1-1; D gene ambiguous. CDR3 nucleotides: TGTGCCAGCAAGAGGGAGAACACTGAAGCTTTCTTT. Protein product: CASKRENTEAFF.